This passage covers 26 T cell receptor beta chains from one sample sequenced in a study of OX40 agonist ivuxolimab in advanced cancers. Using immunoSEQ multiplex PCR, the repertoire was profiled, and TCRdb retains in-frame clones only, with some absent. The repertoire consists of 60,000 to 70,000 clones, with 80% to 90% occurring once and the leading ten covering 1.9%. This specimen was CD4+ or CD8+ T cells sorted from blood, taken in a trial of the OX40 agonist ivuxolimab. These receptors all come from an adult with an advanced solid tumor such as melanoma, head and neck, liver or kidney cancer.

The chain uses TRBV10-3 and TRBJ2-1, with TRBD2 identical over 7 bases. J lost 6 bases, V lost 6 bases, and 11 bases had no gene match. The V gene's germline CDR1 is ENHRY and CDR2 SYGVKD. The CDR3 extends over 15 amino acids. The CDR3 protein is CAISRLAGEGNEQFF. CDR3 nucleotide sequence: TGTGCCATCAGCCGTCTTGCGGGAGAAGGCAATGAGCAGTTCTTC.

The J gene is TRBJ2-1, the V gene TRBV28; 7 nucleotides align to TRBD1. The CDR3 covers 15 residues. Germline V gene sequence: CDR1 MDHEN, CDR2 SYDVKM. V lost 5 bases to trimming and J lost 4 bases; unmatched junction nucleotides: 8. The CDR3 loop reads CASSDRGRSYNEQFF. CDR3 sequence (DNA): TGTGCCAGCAGTGATAGGGGGCGGAGTTACAATGAGCAGTTCTTC. Full variable domain (rest looked up from reference TRBV28 and TRBJ2-1): DVKVTQSSRYLVKRTGEKVFLECVQDMDHENMFWYRQDPGLGLRLIYFSYDVKMKEKGDIPEGYSVSREKKERFSLILESASTNQTSMYLCASSDRGRSYNEQFFGPGTRLTVL.

This clone occurred once. The rearrangement links TRBV7-2 to TRBJ1-3; D perhaps matches TRBD1 (6 bases). This CDR3 spans 18 amino acids. Germline V lookup: CDR1 SGHTA, CDR2 FQGNSA. The V and J ends lost 2 bases and 0 bases respectively, with 17 bases between them. CDR3 residues: CASSLRGRVYSSGNTIYF. Here the CDR3 DNA reads TGTGCCAGCAGCTTAAGGGGGAGAGTATATAGCTCTGGAAACACCATATATTTT.

This chain connects TRBV7-2 to TRBJ1-1, with D perhaps TRBD1 (5 bases). Germline CDR1 and CDR2: SGHTA and FQGNSA. The CDR3 runs to 14 residues. Trimming pared 5 bases from V and 4 bases from J, leaving 14 bases between. Here the CDR3 DNA reads TGTGCCAGCAGCCCGACGACAGTAGCCACTGAAGCTTTCTTT. Translation: CASSPTTVATEAFF.

This clone came up once. This chain joins TRBV14 and TRBJ2-7; possibly TRBD1 for D (6 bases). Germline CDR1 and CDR2: SGHDN and FVKESK. The ends were cut back, 2 bases at V and 2 bases at J, with 10 bases in the middle. The CDR3 is made up of 14 amino acids. CDR3 protein: CASSQLGQTYEQYF. CDR3 nucleotide sequence: TGTGCCAGCAGCCAACTAGGACAGACCTACGAGCAGTACTTC.

V and J are TRBV7-7 and TRBJ1-1; D possibly corresponds to TRBD1 (6 bases). CDR1 and CDR2 (germline): SSHAT, FNYEAQ (reference sequence). Trimming took 5 bases from V and 1 from J, leaving 8 bases between them. CDR3 size: 13 residues. The CDR3 DNA reads as TGTGCCAGCAGCCGGGGGGCGAACACTGAAGCTTTCTTT. It encodes CASSRGANTEAFF.

The V and J genes are TRBV2 and TRBJ2-5, with D tentatively TRBD1 (6 bases). The germline CDR1 and CDR2 sequences are SNHLY and FYNNEI. V dropped 0 bases and J dropped 7 bases, with 18 bases sitting between them. CDR3 length: 16 amino acids. CDR3 sequence (DNA): TGTGCCAGCAGTGAAGCGCGGGTCAGGGGAGTTGGGACCCAGTACTTC. This sequence encodes CASSEARVRGVGTQYF.

For the CDR3, the DNA is TGTGCCAGCACCATTAGCAATCAGCCCCAGCATTTT. Encoded protein: CASTISNQPQHF. The J gene is TRBJ1-5, the V gene TRBV2; D is uncertain. Germline lookup yields CDR1 SNHLY and CDR2 FYNNEI. V lost 7 bases and J lost 0, with 4 bases in between. This CDR3 is 12 amino acids long. Drawing the rest from reference TRBV2 and TRBJ1-5, the complete variable domain is EPEVTQTPSHQVTQMGQEVILRCVPISNHLYFYWYRQILGQKVEFLVSFYNNEISEKSEIFDDQFSVERPDGSNFTLKIRSTKLEDSAMYFCASTISNQPQHFGDGTRLSIL.

In this sample, this clone turned up once. This rearrangement joins TRBV19 to TRBJ2-7; 7 bases fit TRBD2. The CDR3 consists of 15 residues. Germline V CDR1 and CDR2: LNHDA, SQIVND (reference sequence). V was pared by 7 bases and J by 0 bases, with 9 bases of the junction left unmatched. The CDR3 DNA follows: TGTGCCAGTACCCTAAGCGGGGTAAGCTCCTACGAGCAGTACTTC. Translating gives CASTLSGVSSYEQYF.

This chain joins TRBV6-1 and TRBJ2-7; 7 bases agree with TRBD1. The CDR3 loop spans 13 amino acids. Germline V gives CDR1 MNHNS, CDR2 SASEGT. After removal of 3 bases from V and 3 bases from J, the junction contained 2 bases not matched to a gene. CDR3 in DNA: TGTGCCAGCAGTGAGACAGGGTACTACGAGCAGTACTTC. The encoded protein is CASSETGYYEQYF.

V is TRBV29-1 and J is TRBJ1-6; TRBD1 aligns across 8 bases. The CDR3 spans 13 residues. J gave up 7 bases and V 3 bases, and 2 bases lay outside the gene matches. Germline-derived CDR1 and CDR2 are SQVTM and ANQGSEA. The CDR3 sequence: CSVEGDRNSPLHF. Here the CDR3 DNA reads TGCAGCGTTGAGGGGGACAGGAATTCACCCCTCCACTTT.

V is TRBV27 and J is TRBJ2-3, with no clear D. Germline assignment: CDR1 MNHEY and CDR2 SMNVEV (reference sequence). This CDR3 spans 12 amino acids. V gave up 5 bases and J gave up 4 bases, with 7 bases separating them. CDR3 in amino acids: CASSPLSDTQYF. The DNA for the CDR3 is TGTGCCAGCAGTCCCCTTTCAGATACGCAGTATTTT.

The chain links TRBV6-5 to TRBJ2-3; weak D call: TRBD2 (5 bases). Germline CDR1 is MNHEY and CDR2 is SVGAGI. The CDR3 loop spans 15 amino acids. V was pared by 3 bases and J by 4 bases, with 14 bases between. The CDR3 is CASSYSEVQADTQYF. CDR3 coding DNA: TGTGCCAGCAGTTATTCGGAGGTACAAGCAGATACGCAGTATTTT.

J is TRBJ1-2 and V is TRBV7-3; no clear D. With 3 bases removed from V and 1 base from J, the gap between germline ends came to 6 bases. The CDR3 has 13 amino acids. CDR1 and CDR2 from the germline V gene are SGHTA and FQGTGA. CDR3 coding DNA: TGTGCCAGCAGCTTGGAGGGTAACTATGGCTACACCTTC. Translation gives CASSLEGNYGYTF.

This chain joins TRBV7-2 and TRBJ2-7; 7 nucleotides agree with TRBD2. CDR1 SGHTA and CDR2 FQGNSA come from the germline V gene. This CDR3 has 14 residues. V shed 3 bases and J 4 bases; nucleotides not matched to a gene: 6. In DNA form, the CDR3 reads TGTGCCAGCAGCTTCAGTAGCGGGCCATACGAGCAGTACTTC. Protein product: CASSFSSGPYEQYF. The entire variable domain, with the rest obtained from reference TRBV7-2 and TRBJ2-7, is as follows: GAGVSQSPSNKVTEKGKDVELRCDPISGHTALYWYRQSLGQGLEFLIYFQGNSAPDKSGLPSDRFSAERTGGSVSTLTIQRTQQEDSAVYLCASSFSSGPYEQYFGPGTRLTVT.

The CDR3 loop reads CASSQGGQETQYF. CDR3 nucleotide sequence: TGTGCCAGCAGCCAGGGGGGCCAAGAGACCCAGTACTTC. This chain links TRBV7-2 with TRBJ2-5; a weak D match, TRBD1 (7 bases). Germline-derived CDR1 and CDR2 are SGHTA and FQGNSA. This CDR3 is 13 amino acids long. The V end lost 5 bases, the J end lost 1 base, and 8 bases lay between the germline ends.

The chain has TRBV14 and TRBJ2-5; the match to TRBD1 covers 7 bases. The V gene end was trimmed by 4 bases and the J gene end by 4 bases; junction bases not matched to a gene: 12. This CDR3 region has 16 residues. Germline CDR1 reads SGHDN; CDR2 reads FVKESK. CDR3 DNA: TGTGCCAGCAGCCGAAGAGGGGGCCAAACCAGAGAGACCCAGTACTTC. This encodes CASSRRGGQTRETQYF. Using reference TRBV14 and TRBJ2-5 for the parts outside the CDR3, the full variable domain is EAGVTQFPSHSVIEKGQTVTLRCDPISGHDNLYWYRRVMGKEIKFLLHFVKESKQDESGMPNNRFLAERTGGTYSTLKVQPAELEDSGVYFCASSRRGGQTRETQYFGPGTRLLVL.

In its sample, this clone was seen once. The chain uses TRBV6-1 and TRBJ1-2, with D maybe TRBD1 (6 bases). Trimming removed 6 bases at V and 8 bases at J, with 16 bases between. The CDR3 covers 13 residues. Germline V gives CDR1 MNHNS, CDR2 SASEGT. The CDR3 reads CASSGQGLEGYTF. In DNA form, the CDR3 reads TGTGCCAGCAGCGGCCAGGGGCTGGAGGGCTACACCTTC.

V is TRBV27 and J is TRBJ2-2, with 7 nucleotides matching TRBD2. Germline CDR1 is MNHEY and CDR2 is SMNVEV (reference sequence). Trimming took 0 bases from V and 4 from J; bases not matched to a gene: 5. The CDR3 is made up of 16 amino acids. The CDR3 sequence is CASSLSAGSSTGELFF. CDR3 nucleotide sequence: TGTGCCAGCAGTTTATCAGCGGGATCGAGCACCGGGGAGCTGTTTTTT.

This clone was observed once. The J gene is TRBJ2-2, the V gene TRBV11-2, with a tentative D call TRBD2 (6 bases). This CDR3 is built from 14 residues. V lost 1 base, J lost 4 bases, and 7 bases lay in between. From germline, CDR1 is SGHAT and CDR2 FQNNGV. CDR3 residues: CASSLVGGTGELFF. In nucleotides, the CDR3 is TGTGCCAGCAGCTTAGTCGGGGGCACCGGGGAGCTGTTTTTT.

A few counts support this clone. The J gene is TRBJ2-2, the V gene TRBV6-4; 9 bases agree with TRBD2. Trimming took 4 bases from V and 6 from J; bases not matched to a gene: 3. The V gene's germline CDR1 is MRHNA and CDR2 SNTAGT. The CDR3 extends over 14 amino acids. Here the CDR3 reads CASSVRGGAGELFF. DNA for the CDR3: TGTGCCAGCAGTGTGCGGGGGGGCGCCGGGGAGCTGTTTTTT.

This clone has just one count. The V call is TRBV6-1, the J call TRBJ2-1, with no clear D. V dropped 4 bases and J dropped 5 bases, with 9 bases sitting between them. In germline, CDR1 is MNHNS, CDR2 SASEGT. The CDR3 sequence is 13 residues long. The CDR3 here is CASSVLLDNEQFF. CDR3 coding DNA: TGTGCCAGCAGTGTCCTCCTAGACAATGAGCAGTTCTTC.

V gene TRBV30 combines with J gene TRBJ1-2; no firm D call. Germline CDR1 reads GTSNPN; CDR2 reads SVGIG (reference sequence). The CDR3 is 16 amino acids. The ends were cut back, 7 bases at V and 4 bases at J, with 25 bases in the middle. The CDR3 bases are TGTGCCTACACCTCCCCCCTCTCTTCACAAACCTATGGCTACACCTTC. This translates into CAYTSPLSSQTYGYTF.

CDR3 bases: TGTGCCAGCTTAATGGACAGGGGGGCCAACGTCCTGACTTTC. Its protein product is CASLMDRGANVLTF. The V and J genes are TRBV19 and TRBJ2-6; 7 nucleotides match TRBD1. CDR1 is LNHDA and CDR2 is SQIVND in the germline V gene (reference sequence). V dropped 9 bases and J dropped 4; count of bases not matched to a gene: 6. The CDR3 contains 14 residues.

In its sample, this clone was seen a few times. The gene calls are TRBV13 and TRBJ2-6; D ambiguous. V was clipped by 8 bases and J by 4 bases, with 12 bases between them. Per germline, CDR1 PRHDT and CDR2 FYEKMQ (reference sequence). The CDR3 has 14 residues. CDR3 residues: CASERSTGANVLTF. CDR3 sequence (DNA): TGTGCCAGCGAGAGGTCGACAGGGGCCAACGTCCTGACTTTC.

The chain employs TRBV7-9 and TRBJ1-2; no reliable D call. Germline CDR1 reads SEHNR; CDR2 reads FQNEAQ (reference sequence). The CDR3 totals 11 residues. Trimming left V 11 bases short and J 4 bases short, with 11 bases between. The CDR3 reads CALEGGYGYTF. The CDR3 region has the DNA TGTGCCCTAGAGGGCGGCTATGGCTACACCTTC.